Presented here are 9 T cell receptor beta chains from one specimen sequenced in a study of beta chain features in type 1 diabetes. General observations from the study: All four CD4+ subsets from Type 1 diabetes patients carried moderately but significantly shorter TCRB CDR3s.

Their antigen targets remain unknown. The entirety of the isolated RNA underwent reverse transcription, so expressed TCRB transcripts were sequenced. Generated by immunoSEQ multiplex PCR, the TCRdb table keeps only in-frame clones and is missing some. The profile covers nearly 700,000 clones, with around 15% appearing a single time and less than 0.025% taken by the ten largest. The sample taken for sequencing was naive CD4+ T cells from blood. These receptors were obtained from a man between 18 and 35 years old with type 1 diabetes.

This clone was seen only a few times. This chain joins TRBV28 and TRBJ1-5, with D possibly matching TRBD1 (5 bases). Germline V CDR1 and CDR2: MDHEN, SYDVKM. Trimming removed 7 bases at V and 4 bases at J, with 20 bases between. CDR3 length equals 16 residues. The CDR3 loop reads CASISGAAGVNQPQHF. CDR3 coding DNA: TGTGCCAGCATTTCTGGGGCAGCTGGGGTTAATCAGCCCCAGCATTTT.

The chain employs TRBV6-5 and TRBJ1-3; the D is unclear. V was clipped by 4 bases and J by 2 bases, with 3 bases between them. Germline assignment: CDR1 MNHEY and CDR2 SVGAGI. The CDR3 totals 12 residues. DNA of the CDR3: TGTGCCAGCAGTTCGACTGGAAACACCATATATTTT. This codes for CASSSTGNTIYF.

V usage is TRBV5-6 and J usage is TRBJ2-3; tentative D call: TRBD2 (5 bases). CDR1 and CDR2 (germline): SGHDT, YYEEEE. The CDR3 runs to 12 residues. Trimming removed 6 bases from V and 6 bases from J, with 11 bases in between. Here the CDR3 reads CASTFRGDTQYF. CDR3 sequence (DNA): TGTGCCAGCACCTTTCGAGGGGATACGCAGTATTTT.

CDR3 DNA sequence: TGTGCCAGCAGCGGGACCTTAGGGGGAAACTATGGCTACACCTTC. Its protein product is CASSGTLGGNYGYTF. The rearrangement uses TRBV6-5 and TRBJ1-2; tentative D call: TRBD1 (6 bases). CDR1 is MNHEY, CDR2 SVGAGI, per germline. Trimming took off 6 bases at V and 2 bases at J, with 16 bases between the two ends. The CDR3 runs 15 residues.

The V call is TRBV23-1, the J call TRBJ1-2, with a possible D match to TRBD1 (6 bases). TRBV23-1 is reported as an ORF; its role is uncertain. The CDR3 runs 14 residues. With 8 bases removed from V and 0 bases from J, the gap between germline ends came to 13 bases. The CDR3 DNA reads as TGCGCCAGCGGCTACAGGGTAGCTAACTATGGCTACACCTTC. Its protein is CASGYRVANYGYTF.

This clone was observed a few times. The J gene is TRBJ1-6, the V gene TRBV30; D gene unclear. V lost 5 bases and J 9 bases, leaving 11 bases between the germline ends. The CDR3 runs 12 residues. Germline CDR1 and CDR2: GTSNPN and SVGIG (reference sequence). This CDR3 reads CAWAGESSPLHF. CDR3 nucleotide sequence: TGTGCCTGGGCCGGTGAGAGTTCACCCCTCCACTTT.

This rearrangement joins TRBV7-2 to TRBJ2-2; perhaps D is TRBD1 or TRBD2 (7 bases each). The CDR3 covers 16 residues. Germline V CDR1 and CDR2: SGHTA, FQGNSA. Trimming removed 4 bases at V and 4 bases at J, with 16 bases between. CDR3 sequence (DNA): TGTGCCAGCAGCTCTTACAGGGGAGGGAGCACCGGGGAGCTGTTTTTT. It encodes CASSSYRGGSTGELFF.

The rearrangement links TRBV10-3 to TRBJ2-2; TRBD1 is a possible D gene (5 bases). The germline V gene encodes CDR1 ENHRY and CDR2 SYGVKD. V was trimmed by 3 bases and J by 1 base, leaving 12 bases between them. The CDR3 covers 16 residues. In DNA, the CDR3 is TGTGCCATCAGTGAACAGGACGGGCAGAACACCGGGGAGCTGTTTTTT. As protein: CAISEQDGQNTGELFF.

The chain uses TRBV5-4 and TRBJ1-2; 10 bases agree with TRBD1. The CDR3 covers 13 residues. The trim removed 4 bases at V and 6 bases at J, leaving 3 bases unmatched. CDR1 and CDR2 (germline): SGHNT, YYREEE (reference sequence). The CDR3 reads CASSPGTGDGYTF. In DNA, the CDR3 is TGTGCCAGCAGCCCCGGGACAGGGGATGGCTACACCTTC.